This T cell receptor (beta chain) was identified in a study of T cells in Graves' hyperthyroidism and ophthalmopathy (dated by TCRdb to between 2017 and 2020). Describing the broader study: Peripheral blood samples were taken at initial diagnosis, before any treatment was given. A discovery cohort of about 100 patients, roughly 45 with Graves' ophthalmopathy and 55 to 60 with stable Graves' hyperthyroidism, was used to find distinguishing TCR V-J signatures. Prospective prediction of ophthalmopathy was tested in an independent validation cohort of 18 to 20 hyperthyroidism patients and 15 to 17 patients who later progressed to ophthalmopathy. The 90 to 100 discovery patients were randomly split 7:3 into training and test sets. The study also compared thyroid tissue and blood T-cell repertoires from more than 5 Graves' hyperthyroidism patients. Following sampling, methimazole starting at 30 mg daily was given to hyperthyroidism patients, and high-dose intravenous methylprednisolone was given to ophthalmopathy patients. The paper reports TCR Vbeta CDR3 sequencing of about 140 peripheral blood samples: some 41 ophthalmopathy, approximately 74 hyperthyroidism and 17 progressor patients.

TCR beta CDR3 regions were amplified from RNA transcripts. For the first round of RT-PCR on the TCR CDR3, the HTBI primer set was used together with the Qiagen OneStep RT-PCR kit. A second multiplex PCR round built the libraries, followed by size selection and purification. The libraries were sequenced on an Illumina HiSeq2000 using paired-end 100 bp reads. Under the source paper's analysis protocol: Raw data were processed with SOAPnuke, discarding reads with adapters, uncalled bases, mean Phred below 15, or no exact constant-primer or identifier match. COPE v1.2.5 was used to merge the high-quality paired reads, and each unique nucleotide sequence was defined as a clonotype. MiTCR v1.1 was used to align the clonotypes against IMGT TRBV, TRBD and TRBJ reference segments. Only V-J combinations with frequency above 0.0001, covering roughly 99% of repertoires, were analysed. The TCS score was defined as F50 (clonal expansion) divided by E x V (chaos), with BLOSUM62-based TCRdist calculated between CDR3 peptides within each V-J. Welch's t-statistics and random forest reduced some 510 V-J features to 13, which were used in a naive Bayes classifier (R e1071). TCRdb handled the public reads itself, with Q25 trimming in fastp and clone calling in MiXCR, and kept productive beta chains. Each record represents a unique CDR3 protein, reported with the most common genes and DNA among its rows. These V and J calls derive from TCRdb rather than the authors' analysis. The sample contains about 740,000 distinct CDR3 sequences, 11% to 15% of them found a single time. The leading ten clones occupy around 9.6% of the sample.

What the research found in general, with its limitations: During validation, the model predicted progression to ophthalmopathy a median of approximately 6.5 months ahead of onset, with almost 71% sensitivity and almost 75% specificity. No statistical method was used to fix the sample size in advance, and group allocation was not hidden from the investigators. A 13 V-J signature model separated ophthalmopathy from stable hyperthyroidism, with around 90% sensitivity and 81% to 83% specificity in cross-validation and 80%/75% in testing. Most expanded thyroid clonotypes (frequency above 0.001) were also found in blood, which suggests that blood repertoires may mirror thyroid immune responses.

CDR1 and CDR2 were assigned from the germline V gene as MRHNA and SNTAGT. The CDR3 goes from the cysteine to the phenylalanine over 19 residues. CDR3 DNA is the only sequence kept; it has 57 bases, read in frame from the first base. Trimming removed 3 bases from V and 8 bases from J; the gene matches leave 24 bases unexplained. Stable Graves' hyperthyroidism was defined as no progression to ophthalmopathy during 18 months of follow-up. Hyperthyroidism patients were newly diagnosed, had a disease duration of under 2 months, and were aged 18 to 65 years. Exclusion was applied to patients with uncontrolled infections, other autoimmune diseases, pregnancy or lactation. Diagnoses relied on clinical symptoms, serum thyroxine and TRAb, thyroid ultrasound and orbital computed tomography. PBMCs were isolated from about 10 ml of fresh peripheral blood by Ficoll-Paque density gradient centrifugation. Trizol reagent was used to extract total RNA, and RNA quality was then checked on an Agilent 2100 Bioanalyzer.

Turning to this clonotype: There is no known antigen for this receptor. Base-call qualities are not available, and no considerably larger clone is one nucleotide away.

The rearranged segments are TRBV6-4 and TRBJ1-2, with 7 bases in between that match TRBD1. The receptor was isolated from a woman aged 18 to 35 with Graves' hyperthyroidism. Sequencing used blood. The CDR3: CASSEIPMIMTGSEEGYTF. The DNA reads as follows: TGTGCCAGCAGTGAGATCCCGATGATAATGACAGGGTCCGAGGAGGGCTACACCTTC.